The rows below give T cell receptor beta chains drawn from one sample of a study of control samples from healthy donors and cancer patients. Method: immunoSEQ multiplex PCR; TCRdb's copy keeps in-frame clones and lacks some. This table holds around 190,000 clones, approximately 92% found once. The sample taken for sequencing was blood. The origin of the receptors is a man aged 25 to 40 in good health. CDR3s include the opening cysteine and the closing phenylalanine or tryptophan. The D gene is left open where the match is weak. Size tells how often a clone was seen (once, few, many) or the class of an expanded clone, and some rows leave it out.

CDR3aa	CDR3nt	v_gene	d_gene	j_gene	abundance
CASSLAEVAGPYEQYF	TGCGCCAGCAGCTTGGCCGAGGTAGCGGGGCCCTACGAGCAGTACTTC	TRBV5-1	TRBD2	TRBJ2-7	.
CAWSVTPQGRGGYTF	TGTGCCTGGAGTGTAACCCCACAGGGGAGGGGTGGCTACACCTTC	TRBV30	TRBD1	TRBJ1-2	.
CASSQPRFGEITDTQYF	TGTGCCAGCAGCCAGCCCCGTTTCGGGGAAATCACAGATACGCAGTATTTT	TRBV4-2	.	TRBJ2-3	once
CASSFGTAYEQYF	TGTGCCAGCAGTTTCGGGACAGCCTACGAGCAGTACTTC	TRBV12-3/TRBV12-4	TRBD1	TRBJ2-7	.
CASSLGRTSGGPEGIF	TGTGCCAGCAGCTTAGGACGGACTAGCGGGGGCCCCGAGGGGATCTTC	TRBV11-2	TRBD2	TRBJ2-1	.
CASRPLTGGYNEQFF	TGTGCCAGCAGACCTCTTACGGGAGGCTACAATGAGCAGTTCTTC	TRBV25-1	TRBD2	TRBJ2-1	.
CASSPGQGGNGAQHF	TGTGCCAGCAGCCCAGGACAGGGGGGCAACGGGGCCCAGCATTTT	TRBV9	TRBD1	TRBJ1-5	.
CASSLASGRGNQPQHF	TGTGCCAGCAGCTTAGCCTCCGGGCGCGGCAATCAGCCCCAGCATTTT	TRBV7-9	.	TRBJ1-5	few
CASSQYASGKGIQYF	TGTGCCAGCAGCCAATACGCTAGCGGGAAGGGCATTCAGTACTTC	TRBV3-1/TRBV3-2	TRBD2	TRBJ2-4	.
CASSHRDGPYYGYTF	TGTGCCAGCAGCCATAGGGACGGACCCTACTATGGCTACACCTTC	TRBV7-8	.	TRBJ1-2	.
CATRDRGPDEQYF	TGTGCCACCAGGGACAGGGGGCCGGACGAGCAGTACTTC	TRBV10-3	TRBD1	TRBJ2-7	.
CASSIRGTTGSPDEQYF	TGTGCCAGTAGTATAAGAGGGACGACAGGGAGCCCGGACGAGCAGTACTTC	TRBV19	TRBD1	TRBJ2-7	.
CASTTRNTGELFF	TGTGCCAGCACTACACGGAACACCGGGGAGCTGTTTTTT	TRBV18	.	TRBJ2-2	.
CASSGQKGGSSGNTIYF	TGTGCCAGCAGTGGACAGAAAGGGGGGAGCTCTGGAAACACCATATATTTT	TRBV2	.	TRBJ1-3	.
CASSSREGSYNSPLHF	TGTGCCAGCAGCTCCAGGGAGGGCTCCTATAATTCACCCCTCCACTTT	TRBV5-8	.	TRBJ1-6	.
CASSLTQGPVTEAFF	TGTGCCAGCAGCTTAACGCAGGGGCCGGTGACTGAAGCTTTCTTT	TRBV7-3	.	TRBJ1-1	.
CASSSGLAGVHEQFF	TGCGCCAGCAGCTCCGGACTAGCGGGGGTTCATGAGCAGTTCTTC	TRBV5-1	TRBD2	TRBJ2-1	.
CAWTGTGSNNSPLHF	TGTGCCTGGACTGGGACAGGGTCCAATAATTCACCCCTCCACTTT	TRBV30	TRBD1	TRBJ1-6	.
CASSDHSVTGGRDTQYF	TGTGCCAGCAGCGATCACTCTGTAACTGGGGGGCGGGATACGCAGTATTTT	TRBV7-8	.	TRBJ2-3	.
CASSQSWGSNSPLHF	TGTGCCAGCAGCCAGTCTTGGGGGTCTAATTCACCCCTCCACTTT	TRBV3-1/TRBV3-2	.	TRBJ1-6	.
CASSLSGELFF	TGTGCCAGCAGCTTAAGCGGGGAGCTGTTTTTT	TRBV7-9	.	TRBJ2-2	few
CAISPPDSSGYTF	TGTGCCATCAGTCCTCCGGACAGCAGCGGCTACACCTTC	TRBV10-3	.	TRBJ1-2	.
CASSPPDSTGELFF	TGTGCCAGCAGCCCTCCTGACAGCACCGGGGAGCTGTTTTTT	TRBV5-4	.	TRBJ2-2	.
CASSFLSGGEQYF	TGTGCCAGCAGTTTTTTATCCGGGGGCGAGCAGTACTTC	TRBV27	.	TRBJ2-7	.
CATQRDTDTQYF	TGTGCCACCCAGAGAGACACAGATACGCAGTATTTT	TRBV24-1	.	TRBJ2-3	.
CASSPALATGELFF	TGTGCCAGCAGTCCCGCACTAGCCACCGGGGAGCTGTTTTTT	TRBV28	.	TRBJ2-2	once